Following are 14 T cell receptor beta chains from one sample sequenced in a study of cytomegalovirus exposure and HLA in healthy donors (dated by TCRdb to about 2017). The library was obtained by the immunoSEQ multiplex PCR assay. The multiplex PCR relied on a mix of 60 forward primers for TCR Vbeta segments and 13 reverse primers for TCR Jbeta segments. TCRdb took over this immuneACCESS table, retaining in-frame rearrangements with V and J assigned. Such tables are incomplete; in checked studies, under half of the missing clones stem from an unresolved V gene, and the remainder is unexplained. The table for this sample lists roughly 200,000 clones; approximately 70% of them were counted only once. The ten most abundant clones make up about 2.8% of the sample. Sequencing was performed on PBMCs. The receptors derive from a man aged 35 to 55 in good health and CMV-seropositive.

The rearrangement links TRBV5-6 to TRBJ2-1, with 12 bases matching TRBD2. The CDR3 contains 16 residues. V lost 4 bases, J lost 8 bases, and 10 bases stayed unmatched. CDR1 and CDR2 (germline): SGHDT, YYEEEE. The CDR3 sequence: CASSRRLAGDRDEQFF. In nucleotides, the CDR3 is TGTGCCAGCAGCCGGAGACTAGCGGGGGATCGCGATGAGCAGTTCTTC.

The V and J genes are TRBV27 and TRBJ2-2; D not certain. The V end lost 3 bases, the J end lost 1 base, and 6 bases lay between the germline ends. There are 14 residues in the CDR3. Germline V gene lookup returns CDR1 MNHEY and CDR2 SMNVEV (reference sequence). CDR3: CASSFFQNTGELFF. As DNA, the CDR3 is TGTGCCAGCAGTTTTTTTCAGAACACCGGGGAGCTGTTTTTT.

Regarding this clone: At one end, the junction sequence differs from germline, possibly due to a read error. The chain has TRBV7-9 and TRBJ2-5; 7 nucleotides line up with TRBD1. There are 14 residues in the CDR3. Germline values: CDR1 SEHNR, CDR2 FQNEAQ (reference sequence). Here the CDR3 DNA reads TGTTCCAGCAGCTCGACAGGGTCGGGGGAGACCCAGTACTTC. This translates into CSSSSTGSGETQYF.

This clone appeared a few times. The gene calls are TRBV9 and TRBJ2-1; TRBD1 agrees at 9 bases. The CDR3 consists of 16 residues. The J segment lost 3 bases and the V segment lost 4 bases, leaving 8 bases of the junction unmatched. CDR1 SGDLS and CDR2 YYNGEE come from the germline V gene. The CDR3: CASSPRTGAIYNEQFF. The DNA for the CDR3 is TGTGCCAGCAGCCCTAGGACAGGGGCGATCTACAATGAGCAGTTCTTC.

The count of this clone is one. The CDR3 sequence: CATRREADTEAFF. CDR3 coding DNA: TGTGCCACCAGACGGGAAGCGGACACTGAAGCTTTCTTT. The chain combines TRBV19 with TRBJ1-1; D unresolved. Germline assignment: CDR1 LNHDA and CDR2 SQIVND (reference sequence). V was trimmed by 10 bases and J by 3 bases, leaving 15 bases between them. The CDR3 is 13 amino acids.

This chain joins TRBV27 and TRBJ1-5; the D is unclear. V dropped 3 bases and J dropped 3 bases, with 3 bases sitting between them. The CDR3 is made up of 12 amino acids. CDR1 is MNHEY, CDR2 SMNVEV, per germline (reference sequence). CDR3 nucleotides: TGTGCCAGCAGTTTCGTCAATCAGCCCCAGCATTTT. Its translation: CASSFVNQPQHF.

The J gene is TRBJ2-2, the V gene TRBV7-3, with 8 bases fitting TRBD2. CDR1 is SGHTA, CDR2 FQGTGA, per germline. The CDR3 runs to 16 residues. J lost 3 bases, V lost 5 bases, and 8 bases had no gene match. The CDR3 reads CASSPRGGIYTGELFF. As DNA, the CDR3 is TGTGCCAGCAGCCCCCGGGGGGGGATATACACCGGGGAGCTGTTTTTT.

The chain combines TRBV28 with TRBJ1-1; 8 nucleotides agree with TRBD1. V was pared by 8 bases and J by 3 bases, with 8 bases of the junction left unmatched. Germline CDR1 reads MDHEN; CDR2 reads SYDVKM. This CDR3 comprises 14 residues. DNA for the CDR3: TGTGCCAGCGGGGGCGGGACAGGTGACACTGAAGCTTTCTTT. Its translation: CASGGGTGDTEAFF.

V gene TRBV7-2 combines with J gene TRBJ2-1, with 7 positions matching TRBD1. CDR3 length: 13 residues. Unmatched junction bases numbered 2, after V lost 3 bases and J lost 6 bases. The germline CDR1 and CDR2 sequences are SGHTA and FQGNSA. CDR3 sequence (DNA): TGTGCCAGCAGCTTTACAGGGGTCAATGAGCAGTTCTTC. It yields the protein CASSFTGVNEQFF.

The genes are TRBV19 and TRBJ1-6; TRBD1 is a possible D gene (5 bases). CDR3 length: 14 amino acids. V gave up 7 bases and J gave up 8 bases, with 15 bases separating them. The germline V gene encodes CDR1 LNHDA and CDR2 SQIVND (reference sequence). CDR3 sequence: CASKIQADYSPLHF. The DNA for the CDR3 is TGTGCCAGTAAGATACAGGCCGATTATTCACCCCTCCACTTT.

The V gene is TRBV6-6, the J gene TRBJ2-2; the D is unclear. From germline, CDR1 is MNHNY and CDR2 SVGAGI (reference sequence). This CDR3 is built from 11 residues. The V and J ends lost 4 bases and 6 bases respectively, with 3 bases between them. CDR3 loop: CASSSAGELFF. The CDR3 DNA reads TGTGCCAGCAGTTCCGCCGGGGAGCTGTTTTTT.

This clone appeared a few times. The chain employs TRBV29-1 and TRBJ1-1; a weak D match, TRBD1 (5 bases). The V end lost 6 bases, the J end lost 3 bases, and 17 bases lay between the germline ends. This CDR3 has 14 amino acids. Germline loops: CDR1 SQVTM, CDR2 ANQGSEA. DNA of the CDR3: TGCAGCGTGATAACGCCCAGGGTGGACACTGAAGCTTTCTTT. This sequence encodes CSVITPRVDTEAFF.

The chain links TRBV27 to TRBJ2-7; TRBD1 aligns across 10 bases. The CDR3 totals 20 residues. Germline trimming cut 0 bases from V and 0 bases from J; bases unmatched to any gene: 14. Germline V CDR1 and CDR2: MNHEY, SMNVEV (reference sequence). CDR3 amino acids: CASSLSGDRRDRGLSYEQYF. In DNA, the CDR3 is TGTGCCAGCAGTTTATCGGGGGACCGCCGGGACAGGGGACTCTCCTACGAGCAGTACTTC.

The J gene is TRBJ2-7, the V gene TRBV4-2; D might be TRBD1 (6 bases). V dropped 0 bases and J dropped 3 bases, with 15 bases sitting between them. Germline values: CDR1 LGHNA, CDR2 YNFKEQ. This CDR3 region has 16 residues. The CDR3 sequence is CASSQESRQGFYEQYF. Written as DNA, the CDR3 is TGTGCCAGCAGCCAAGAAAGTCGGCAGGGGTTCTACGAGCAGTACTTC.